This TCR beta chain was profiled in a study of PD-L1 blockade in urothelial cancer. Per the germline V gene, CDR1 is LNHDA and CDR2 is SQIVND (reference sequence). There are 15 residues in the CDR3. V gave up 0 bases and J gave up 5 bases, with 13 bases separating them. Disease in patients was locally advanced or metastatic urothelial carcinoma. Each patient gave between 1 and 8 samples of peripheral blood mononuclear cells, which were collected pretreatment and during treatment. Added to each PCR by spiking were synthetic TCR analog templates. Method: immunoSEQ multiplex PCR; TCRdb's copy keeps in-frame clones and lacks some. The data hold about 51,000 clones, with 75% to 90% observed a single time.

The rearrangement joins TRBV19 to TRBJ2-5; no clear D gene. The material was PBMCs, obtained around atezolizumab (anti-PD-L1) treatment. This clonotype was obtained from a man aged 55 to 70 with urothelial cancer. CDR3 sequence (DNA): TGTGCCAGTAGTATAGATCCCAGCAGGTGGGAGACCCAGTACTTC. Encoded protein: CASSIDPSRWETQYF.